A selection of T cell receptor beta chains follows, all from one sample in a study of response to subunit inactivated influenza vaccine. One entry per CDR3 protein, called by TCRdb with MiXCR from the RT-PCR reads. Of over 650,000 distinct CDR3 sequences listed, around 18% are singletons. This material consisted of PBMCs from blood, taken around 5 days after vaccination. The receptors were gathered from a man in his fifties or sixties who received an inactivated influenza vaccine. The CDR3 runs from the conserved cysteine through the conserved F or W. The order of the fields is J gene, V gene, clone size, D gene, CDR3 length, CDR3 DNA, CDR3 protein. D genes are given only for firm matches. Clone size appears in some rows only: once, few, many, or a class for an expanded clone.

J: TRBJ2-7
V: TRBV5-1
size: few
D: .
length: 14
DNA: TGCGCCAGCACCCGACAGGCCGGAGGGTACGAGCAGTACTTC
CDR3: CASTRQAGGYEQYF

J: TRBJ1-2
V: TRBV6-2/TRBV6-3
size: .
D: .
length: 12
DNA: TGTGCCAGCAGACAGGACAGAAGGGGCTACACCTTC
CDR3: CASRQDRRGYTF

J: TRBJ2-5
V: TRBV7-2
size: .
D: TRBD2
length: 15
DNA: TGTGCCAGCAGCTTAGATTCGGGGGGGCTCGAGACCCAGTACTTC
CDR3: CASSLDSGGLETQYF

J: TRBJ2-7
V: TRBV7-2
size: few
D: TRBD2
length: 16
DNA: TGTGCCAGCAGCCCGGCAATTAGCGGGGGGGCTGCCGAGCAGTACTTC
CDR3: CASSPAISGGAAEQYF

J: TRBJ2-2
V: TRBV12-3/TRBV12-4
size: .
D: TRBD1
length: 15
DNA: TGTGCCAGCAGTCCGACAGGGGAAAGCACCGGGGAGCTGTTTTTT
CDR3: CASSPTGESTGELFF

J: TRBJ1-2
V: TRBV2
size: .
D: TRBD1
length: 14
DNA: TGTGCCAGCAGACTCCGGGACAGAAACTATGGCTACACCTTC
CDR3: CASRLRDRNYGYTF

J: TRBJ1-5
V: TRBV20-1
size: .
D: TRBD1
length: 15
DNA: TGCAGTGCTCCTACAGGGGGCGCGAGCAATCAGCCCCAGCATTTT
CDR3: CSAPTGGASNQPQHF

J: TRBJ2-1
V: TRBV15
size: .
D: .
length: 14
DNA: TGTGCCACCAGCAGAGTTTCGGAAGGGAATGAGCAGTTCTTC
CDR3: CATSRVSEGNEQFF

J: TRBJ2-3
V: TRBV7-9
size: once
D: .
length: 16
DNA: TGTGCCAGCAGCGGCTATAACAGTCTTTTGGTCGATACGCAGTATTTT
CDR3: CASSGYNSLLVDTQYF

J: TRBJ2-5
V: TRBV15
size: .
D: TRBD1
length: 16
DNA: TGTGCCACCAGCAGAGATGTGGACAGGGGGGAAGAGACCCAGTACTTC
CDR3: CATSRDVDRGEETQYF

J: TRBJ1-1
V: TRBV12-3/TRBV12-4
size: few
D: .
length: 13
DNA: TGTGCCAGCAGTTCCGGGACCTGGGTTGGGGCTTTCTTT
CDR3: CASSSGTWVGAFF

J: TRBJ2-1
V: TRBV18
size: few
D: .
length: 14
DNA: TGTGCCAGCTCACCCGATACAGATCAGGGTGAGCAGTTCTTC
CDR3: CASSPDTDQGEQFF

J: TRBJ2-1
V: TRBV20-1
size: .
D: TRBD2
length: 13
DNA: TGCAGTGCTAGGGCCCTAGCGGGAGGTGTAGAGTTCTTC
CDR3: CSARALAGGVEFF

J: TRBJ2-1
V: TRBV6-2/TRBV6-3
size: .
D: TRBD2
length: 17
DNA: TGTGCCAGCAATCTAGCGGGAAACCTCATCTCCTACAATGAGCAGTTCTTC
CDR3: CASNLAGNLISYNEQFF

J: TRBJ2-7
V: TRBV20-1
size: .
D: TRBD2
length: 13
DNA: TGCAGTGCCGCGACTAGCGGAACCTACGAGCAGTACTTC
CDR3: CSAATSGTYEQYF

J: TRBJ2-3
V: TRBV10-3
size: few
D: .
length: 13
DNA: TGTGCCTCCGCCTCGGCAAACAGAGAAGGGCAGTATTTT
CDR3: CASASANREGQYF

J: TRBJ1-2
V: TRBV28
size: .
D: TRBD1
length: 14
DNA: TGTGCCAGCAGTCCAGGGGGCGATGACTATGGCTACACCTTC
CDR3: CASSPGGDDYGYTF